Sequencing of this T cell receptor beta chain was carried out in a study of siplizumab effects on memory and regulatory T cells. Study-level results: Naive T cells looked more diverse than memory cells, and they looked like major contributors to the alloresponse. Treg-derived clones made up an average of about 73% of mappable alloreactive CD4+ clones with siplizumab and over 25% in controls.

Germline lookup yields CDR1 SGHTA and CDR2 FQGNSA. V was clipped by 5 bases and J by 1 base, with 18 bases between them. This CDR3 has 16 amino acids. About this clone: Its specificity is unknown.

Sequencing of each sample assayed about 10^5 TCR templates. The protocol was immunoSEQ multiplex PCR, while the TCRdb copy is restricted to in-frame clones and leaves out a portion. The data contain approximately 100,000 clones, roughly 94% of them seen just once; the ten biggest clones take up about 1.5%. Sequenced material: non-Treg CD4+ T cells sorted from blood. The V and J genes are TRBV7-2 and TRBJ2-7; D may be TRBD1 (5 bases). This TCR came from a human donor in good health. CDR3 coding DNA: TGTGCCAGCAGCACGGGCCCTCCTGGGGCATCCTACGAGCAGTACTTC. It codes for CASSTGPPGASYEQYF.